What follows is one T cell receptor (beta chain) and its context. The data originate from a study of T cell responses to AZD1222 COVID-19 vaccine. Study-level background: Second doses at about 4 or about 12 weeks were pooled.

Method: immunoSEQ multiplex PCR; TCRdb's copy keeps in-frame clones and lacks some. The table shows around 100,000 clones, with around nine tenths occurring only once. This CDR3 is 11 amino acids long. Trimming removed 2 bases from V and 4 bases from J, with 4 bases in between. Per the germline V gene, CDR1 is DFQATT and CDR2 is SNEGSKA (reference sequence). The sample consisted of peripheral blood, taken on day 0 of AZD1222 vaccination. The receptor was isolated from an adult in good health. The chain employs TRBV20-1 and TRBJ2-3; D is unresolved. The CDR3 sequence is CSARRADTQYF. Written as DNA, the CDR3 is TGCAGTGCTAGACGGGCAGATACGCAGTATTTT.